This entry is about one T cell receptor (beta chain). Its antigen remains unidentified. CDR3 length: 14 amino acids. In germline, CDR1 is MNHEY, CDR2 SVGAGI. V dropped 0 bases and J dropped 5 bases, with 11 bases sitting between them. This specimen belongs to a study of cytomegalovirus exposure and HLA in healthy donors. Study background: There were about 85 million unique TCRs (from HLA-typed donors) in an early data release.

Whole-study results and caveats: CMV serostatus alone was available as immune exposure information. Evidence from a later analysis indicated that most CMV-associated TCR beta chains looked HLA-restricted.

Vbeta (60) and Jbeta (13) primers were used in the PCR. Clones were sequenced by immunoSEQ multiplex PCR, and TCRdb holds only the in-frame ones, with some missing. This table holds approximately 37,000 clones. Specimen: PBMCs. The clonotype was recovered from a man aged 35 to 55 in good health and CMV-seropositive. The chain joins TRBV6-5 to TRBJ2-7; possible D gene TRBD1, 5 bases. CDR3 coding DNA: TGTGCCAGCAGTTACTCGGGGCAGGGAAACGAGCAGTACTTC. Its protein is CASSYSGQGNEQYF.